The 5 T cell receptor beta chains in this list originate from one sample, sequenced in a study of T-cell reconstitution after alpha-beta-depleted transplantation in children. This sample's TCRbeta library carried unique molecular identifier barcodes. TCRdb reanalysed the PCR reads using MiXCR and keeps one entry per CDR3 protein. The profile shows about 690,000 distinct CDR3 sequences, over 15% of them singletons. The specimen comprised PBMCs from the stem cell graft donor, sampled from the stem cell graft. The receptors come from a human donor who donated a stem cell graft to a child with acute myeloid leukemia.

This chain uses TRBV20-1 with TRBJ1-6; a possible D gene is TRBD1 (5 bases). Per the germline V gene, CDR1 is DFQATT and CDR2 is SNEGSKA (reference sequence). V lost 4 bases to trimming and J lost 14 bases, with 18 bases between them. The CDR3 covers 13 residues. The CDR3 sequence: CSAITAGRTALHF. CDR3 nucleotides: TGCAGTGCTATAACGGCAGGGAGAACGGCCCTCCACTTT.

This clonotype was counted many times. The chain links TRBV15 to TRBJ1-1, with D unresolved. Germline V gene lookup returns CDR1 LNHNV and CDR2 YYDKDF (reference sequence). The V gene lost 5 bases and the J gene lost 0 bases, with 16 bases spanning the gap. This CDR3 is 16 amino acids long. CDR3 bases: TGTGCCACCAGCCACCCACGAAGCATAATGAACACTGAAGCTTTCTTT. Translation: CATSHPRSIMNTEAFF.

This clonotype has a handful of counts. The chain links TRBV12-3 or TRBV12-4 to TRBJ2-2, with unresolved D. The V and J ends lost 6 bases and 7 bases respectively, with 12 bases between them. CDR3 length: 13 residues. The CDR3 nucleotides are TGTGCCAGCAGCCCGGGTGTAGTCGGGGAGCTGTTTTTT. Protein product: CASSPGVVGELFF.

The table lists this clonotype with many counts. The CDR3 sequence: CASSLEDHEQFF. CDR3 coding DNA: TGTGCCAGCAGCTTGGAAGACCATGAGCAGTTCTTC. This chain uses TRBV5-6 with TRBJ2-1; the D is unclear. The CDR3 consists of 12 residues. Germline CDR1 is SGHDT and CDR2 is YYEEEE. Between the trimmed V and J ends, which lost 0 bases and 8 bases, there was a span of 6 bases.

The sample holds a few counts of this clonotype. The chain has TRBV20-1 and TRBJ2-5; 8 bases agree with TRBD2. V was pared by 5 bases and J by 5 bases, with 13 bases of the junction left unmatched. CDR3 length: 15 residues. From germline, CDR1 is DFQATT and CDR2 SNEGSKA (reference sequence). CDR3 in DNA: TGCAGTGCTGTCAGAGCGGGGGCCCGAAGGGAGACCCAGTACTTC. It translates to CSAVRAGARRETQYF.